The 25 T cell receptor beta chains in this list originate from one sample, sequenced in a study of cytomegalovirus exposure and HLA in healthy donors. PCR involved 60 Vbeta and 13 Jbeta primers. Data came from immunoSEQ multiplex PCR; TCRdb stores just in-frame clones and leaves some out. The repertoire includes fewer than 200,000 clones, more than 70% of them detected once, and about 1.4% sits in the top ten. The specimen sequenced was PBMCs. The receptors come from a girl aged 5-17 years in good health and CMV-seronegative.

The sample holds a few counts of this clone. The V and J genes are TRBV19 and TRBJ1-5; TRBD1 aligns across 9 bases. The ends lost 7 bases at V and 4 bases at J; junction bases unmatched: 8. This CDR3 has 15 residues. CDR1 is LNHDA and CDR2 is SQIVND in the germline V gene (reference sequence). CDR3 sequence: CASKDWDRVNQPQHF. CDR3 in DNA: TGTGCCAGTAAAGATTGGGACAGGGTGAATCAGCCCCAGCATTTT.

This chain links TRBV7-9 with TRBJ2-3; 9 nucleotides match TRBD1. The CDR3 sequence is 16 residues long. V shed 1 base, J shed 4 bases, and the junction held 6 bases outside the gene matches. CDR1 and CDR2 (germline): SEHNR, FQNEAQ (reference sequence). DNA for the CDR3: TGTGCCAGCAGCTTAGGACGGACAGGGGTATCAGATACGCAGTATTTT. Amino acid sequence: CASSLGRTGVSDTQYF.

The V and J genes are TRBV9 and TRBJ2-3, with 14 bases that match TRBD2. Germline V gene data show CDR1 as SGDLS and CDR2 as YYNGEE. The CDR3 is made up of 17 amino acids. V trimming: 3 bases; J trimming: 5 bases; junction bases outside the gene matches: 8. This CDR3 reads CASSEEGLAGGGDTQYF. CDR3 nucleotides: TGTGCCAGCAGCGAAGAAGGACTAGCGGGGGGTGGAGATACGCAGTATTTT.

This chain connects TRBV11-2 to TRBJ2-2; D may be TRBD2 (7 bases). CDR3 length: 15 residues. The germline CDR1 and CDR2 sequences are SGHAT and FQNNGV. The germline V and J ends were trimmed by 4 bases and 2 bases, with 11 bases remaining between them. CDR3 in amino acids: CASSSTGGNTGELFF. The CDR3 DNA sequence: TGTGCCAGCAGCTCTACGGGGGGCAACACCGGGGAGCTGTTTTTT.

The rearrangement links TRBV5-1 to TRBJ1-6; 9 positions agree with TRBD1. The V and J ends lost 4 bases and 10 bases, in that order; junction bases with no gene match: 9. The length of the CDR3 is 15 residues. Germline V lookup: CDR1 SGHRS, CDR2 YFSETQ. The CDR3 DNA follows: TGCGCCAGCAGCATGGGGACAGGGAAAGGCTCACCCCTCCACTTT. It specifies CASSMGTGKGSPLHF.

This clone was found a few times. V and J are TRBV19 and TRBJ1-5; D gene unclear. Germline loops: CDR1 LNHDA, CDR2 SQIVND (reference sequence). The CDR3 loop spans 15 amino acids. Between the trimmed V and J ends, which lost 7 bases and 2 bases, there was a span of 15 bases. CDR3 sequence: CASTMREGGNQPQHF. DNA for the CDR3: TGTGCCAGTACCATGAGGGAGGGAGGCAATCAGCCCCAGCATTTT.

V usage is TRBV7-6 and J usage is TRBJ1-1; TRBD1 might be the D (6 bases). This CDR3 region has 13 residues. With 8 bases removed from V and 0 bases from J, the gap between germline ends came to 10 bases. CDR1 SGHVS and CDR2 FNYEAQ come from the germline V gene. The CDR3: CASVQGMNTEAFF. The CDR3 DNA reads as TGTGCCAGCGTCCAGGGGATGAACACTGAAGCTTTCTTT.

The CDR3 coding sequence is TGTGCCAGCTCACCACTCGAACAGGGAAGCATTCAGTACTTC. Encoded protein: CASSPLEQGSIQYF. The V and J genes are TRBV18 and TRBJ2-4; perhaps TRBD1 as D (6 bases). Germline V gene lookup returns CDR1 KGHSH and CDR2 LQKENI. The CDR3 runs 14 residues. Trimming removed 1 base at V and 9 bases at J, with 13 bases between.

The CDR3 region has the DNA TGTGCCAGTAGTTCCTTAGCGGGGGGCTTGTACTTC. Amino acids: CASSSLAGGLYF. The rearrangement joins TRBV19 to TRBJ2-5; 10 bases are shared with TRBD2. The CDR3 totals 12 residues. V lost 5 bases, J lost 13 bases, and 7 bases stayed unmatched. The germline V gene encodes CDR1 LNHDA and CDR2 SQIVND (reference sequence).

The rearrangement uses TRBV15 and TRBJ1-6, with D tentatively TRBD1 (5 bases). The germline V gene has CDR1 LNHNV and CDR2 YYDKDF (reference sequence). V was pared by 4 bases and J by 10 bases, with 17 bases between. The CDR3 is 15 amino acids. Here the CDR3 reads CATSTPGGSGSPLHF. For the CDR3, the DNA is TGTGCCACCAGCACCCCTGGGGGGTCAGGGTCACCCCTCCACTTT.

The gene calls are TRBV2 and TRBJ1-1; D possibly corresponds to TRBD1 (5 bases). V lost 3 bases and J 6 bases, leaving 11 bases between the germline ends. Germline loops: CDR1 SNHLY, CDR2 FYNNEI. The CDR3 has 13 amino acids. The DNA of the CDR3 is TGTGCCAGCAGTGACCGGGGGAATCCTGAAGCTTTCTTT. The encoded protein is CASSDRGNPEAFF. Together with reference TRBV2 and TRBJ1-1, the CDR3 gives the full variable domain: EPEVTQTPSHQVTQMGQEVILRCVPISNHLYFYWYRQILGQKVEFLVSFYNNEISEKSEIFDDQFSVERPDGSNFTLKIRSTKLEDSAMYFCASSDRGNPEAFFGQGTRLTVV.

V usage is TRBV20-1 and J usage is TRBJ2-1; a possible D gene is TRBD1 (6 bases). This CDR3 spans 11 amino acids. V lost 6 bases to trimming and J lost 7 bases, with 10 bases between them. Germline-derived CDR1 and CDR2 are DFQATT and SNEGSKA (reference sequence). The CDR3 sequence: CSARQGNEQFF. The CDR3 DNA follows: TGCAGTGCCCGTCAGGGGAATGAGCAGTTCTTC.

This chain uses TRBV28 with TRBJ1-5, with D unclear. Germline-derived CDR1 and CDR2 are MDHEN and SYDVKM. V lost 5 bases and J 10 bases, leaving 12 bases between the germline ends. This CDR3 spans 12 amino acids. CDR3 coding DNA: TGTGCCAGCAGTCCCGAATTTAGCCCCCAGCATTTT. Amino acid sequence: CASSPEFSPQHF.

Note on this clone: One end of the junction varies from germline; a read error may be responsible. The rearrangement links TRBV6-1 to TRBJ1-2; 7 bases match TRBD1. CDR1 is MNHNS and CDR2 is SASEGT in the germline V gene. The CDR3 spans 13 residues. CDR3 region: CASSEARQGDPIF. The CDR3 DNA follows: TGTGCCAGCAGTGAAGCCCGACAGGGTGACCCGATATTC.

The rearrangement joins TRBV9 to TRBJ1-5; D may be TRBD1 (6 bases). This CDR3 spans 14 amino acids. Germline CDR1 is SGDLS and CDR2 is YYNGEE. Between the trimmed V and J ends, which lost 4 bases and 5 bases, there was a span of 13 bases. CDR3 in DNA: TGTGCCAGCAGCCCCCTAGCAGGGGATCAGCCCCAGCATTTT. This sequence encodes CASSPLAGDQPQHF.

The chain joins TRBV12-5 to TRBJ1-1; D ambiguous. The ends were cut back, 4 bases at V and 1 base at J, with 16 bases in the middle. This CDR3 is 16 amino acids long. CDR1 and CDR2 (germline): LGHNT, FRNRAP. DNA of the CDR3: TGTGCTAGTGGTTCGGGAGGTCGAATGGGGAACACTGAAGCTTTCTTT. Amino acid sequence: CASGSGGRMGNTEAFF.

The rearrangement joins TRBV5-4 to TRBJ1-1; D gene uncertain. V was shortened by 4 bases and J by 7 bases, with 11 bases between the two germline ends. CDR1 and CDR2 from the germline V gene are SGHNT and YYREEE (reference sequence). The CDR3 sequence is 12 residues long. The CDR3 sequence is CASSLGTIEAFF. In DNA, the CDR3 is TGTGCCAGCAGCCTGGGCACAATTGAAGCTTTCTTT.

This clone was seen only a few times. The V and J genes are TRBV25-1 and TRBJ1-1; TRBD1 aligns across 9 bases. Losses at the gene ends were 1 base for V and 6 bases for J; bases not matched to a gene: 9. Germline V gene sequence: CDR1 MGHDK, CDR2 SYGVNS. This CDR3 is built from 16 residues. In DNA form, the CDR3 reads TGTGCCAGCAGTGAATCGGGACAGGGTGATTGGCCTGAAGCTTTCTTT. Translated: CASSESGQGDWPEAFF.

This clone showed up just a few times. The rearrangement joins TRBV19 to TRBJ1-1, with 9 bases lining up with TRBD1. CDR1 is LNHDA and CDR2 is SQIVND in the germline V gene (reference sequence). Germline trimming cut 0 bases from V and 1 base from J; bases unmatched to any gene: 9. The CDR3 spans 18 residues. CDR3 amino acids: CASSIDQNRGHPNTEAFF. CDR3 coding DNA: TGTGCCAGTAGTATAGATCAGAACAGGGGGCATCCGAACACTGAAGCTTTCTTT.

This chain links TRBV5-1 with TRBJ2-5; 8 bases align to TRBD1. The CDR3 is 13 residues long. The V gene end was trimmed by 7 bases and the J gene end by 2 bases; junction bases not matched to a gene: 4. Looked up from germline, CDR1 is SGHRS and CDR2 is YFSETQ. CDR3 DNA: TGCGCCAGCTACGACAGGGGACAAGAGACCCAGTACTTC. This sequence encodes CASYDRGQETQYF.

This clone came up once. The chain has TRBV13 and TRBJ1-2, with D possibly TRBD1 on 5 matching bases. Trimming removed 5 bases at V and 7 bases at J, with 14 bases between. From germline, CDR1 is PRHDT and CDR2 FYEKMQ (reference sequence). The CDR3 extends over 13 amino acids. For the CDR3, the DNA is TGTGCCAGCAGCACCTCCACAGGAATTGGCTACACCTTC. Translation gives CASSTSTGIGYTF.

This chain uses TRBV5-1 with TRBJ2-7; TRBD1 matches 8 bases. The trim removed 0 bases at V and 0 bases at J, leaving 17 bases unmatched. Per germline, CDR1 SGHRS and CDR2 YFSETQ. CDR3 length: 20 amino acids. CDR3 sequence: CASSLEPGYGTGPPSYEQYF. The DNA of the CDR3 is TGCGCCAGCAGCTTGGAACCTGGGTACGGGACAGGACCCCCCTCCTACGAGCAGTACTTC.

DNA for the CDR3: TGTGCCAGCAGTAAAACGGACAAGTACACAGATACGCAGTATTTT. This gives the protein CASSKTDKYTDTQYF. The chain recombines TRBV6-1 with TRBJ2-3; D may be TRBD1 (5 bases). Germline V gene data show CDR1 as MNHNS and CDR2 as SASEGT. V lost 5 bases and J 2 bases, leaving 14 bases between the germline ends. The CDR3 loop spans 15 amino acids.

The CDR3 DNA follows: TGCGCCAGCAGCTTCGGACAGGGGGGAAGGACCGGGGAGCTGTTTTTT. This encodes CASSFGQGGRTGELFF. The chain employs TRBV5-1 and TRBJ2-2; 10 bases fit TRBD1. Germline V gene sequence: CDR1 SGHRS, CDR2 YFSETQ. This CDR3 has 16 amino acids. V was pared by 2 bases and J by 5 bases, with 6 bases of the junction left unmatched.

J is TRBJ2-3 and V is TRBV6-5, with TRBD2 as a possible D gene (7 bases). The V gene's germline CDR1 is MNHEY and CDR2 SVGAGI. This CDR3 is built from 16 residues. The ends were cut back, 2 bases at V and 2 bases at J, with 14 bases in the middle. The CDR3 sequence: CASSYVAGATTDTQYF. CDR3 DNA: TGTGCCAGCAGTTACGTGGCGGGGGCTACCACAGATACGCAGTATTTT.